This T cell receptor beta chain was recorded in a study of shared clonotypes between healthy human individuals. Trimming left V 1 base short and J 6 bases short, with 10 bases between. Germline V gives CDR1 SGHDN, CDR2 FVKESK. The CDR3 runs to 13 residues. The count of this clone is one. Clones were sequenced by immunoSEQ multiplex PCR, and TCRdb holds only the in-frame ones, with some missing. The profile shows around 430,000 clones, around 79% of them singletons. Sequenced sample: PBMCs. The sequence was obtained from a woman aged 35 to 49 in good health. Some clones in this sample may be carry-over from other donors' samples. V gene TRBV14 combines with J gene TRBJ2-7; D gene unclear. The DNA for the CDR3 is TGTGCCAGCAGCCAAGTACGGTTCTCCGAGCAGTACTTC. The encoded protein is CASSQVRFSEQYF.